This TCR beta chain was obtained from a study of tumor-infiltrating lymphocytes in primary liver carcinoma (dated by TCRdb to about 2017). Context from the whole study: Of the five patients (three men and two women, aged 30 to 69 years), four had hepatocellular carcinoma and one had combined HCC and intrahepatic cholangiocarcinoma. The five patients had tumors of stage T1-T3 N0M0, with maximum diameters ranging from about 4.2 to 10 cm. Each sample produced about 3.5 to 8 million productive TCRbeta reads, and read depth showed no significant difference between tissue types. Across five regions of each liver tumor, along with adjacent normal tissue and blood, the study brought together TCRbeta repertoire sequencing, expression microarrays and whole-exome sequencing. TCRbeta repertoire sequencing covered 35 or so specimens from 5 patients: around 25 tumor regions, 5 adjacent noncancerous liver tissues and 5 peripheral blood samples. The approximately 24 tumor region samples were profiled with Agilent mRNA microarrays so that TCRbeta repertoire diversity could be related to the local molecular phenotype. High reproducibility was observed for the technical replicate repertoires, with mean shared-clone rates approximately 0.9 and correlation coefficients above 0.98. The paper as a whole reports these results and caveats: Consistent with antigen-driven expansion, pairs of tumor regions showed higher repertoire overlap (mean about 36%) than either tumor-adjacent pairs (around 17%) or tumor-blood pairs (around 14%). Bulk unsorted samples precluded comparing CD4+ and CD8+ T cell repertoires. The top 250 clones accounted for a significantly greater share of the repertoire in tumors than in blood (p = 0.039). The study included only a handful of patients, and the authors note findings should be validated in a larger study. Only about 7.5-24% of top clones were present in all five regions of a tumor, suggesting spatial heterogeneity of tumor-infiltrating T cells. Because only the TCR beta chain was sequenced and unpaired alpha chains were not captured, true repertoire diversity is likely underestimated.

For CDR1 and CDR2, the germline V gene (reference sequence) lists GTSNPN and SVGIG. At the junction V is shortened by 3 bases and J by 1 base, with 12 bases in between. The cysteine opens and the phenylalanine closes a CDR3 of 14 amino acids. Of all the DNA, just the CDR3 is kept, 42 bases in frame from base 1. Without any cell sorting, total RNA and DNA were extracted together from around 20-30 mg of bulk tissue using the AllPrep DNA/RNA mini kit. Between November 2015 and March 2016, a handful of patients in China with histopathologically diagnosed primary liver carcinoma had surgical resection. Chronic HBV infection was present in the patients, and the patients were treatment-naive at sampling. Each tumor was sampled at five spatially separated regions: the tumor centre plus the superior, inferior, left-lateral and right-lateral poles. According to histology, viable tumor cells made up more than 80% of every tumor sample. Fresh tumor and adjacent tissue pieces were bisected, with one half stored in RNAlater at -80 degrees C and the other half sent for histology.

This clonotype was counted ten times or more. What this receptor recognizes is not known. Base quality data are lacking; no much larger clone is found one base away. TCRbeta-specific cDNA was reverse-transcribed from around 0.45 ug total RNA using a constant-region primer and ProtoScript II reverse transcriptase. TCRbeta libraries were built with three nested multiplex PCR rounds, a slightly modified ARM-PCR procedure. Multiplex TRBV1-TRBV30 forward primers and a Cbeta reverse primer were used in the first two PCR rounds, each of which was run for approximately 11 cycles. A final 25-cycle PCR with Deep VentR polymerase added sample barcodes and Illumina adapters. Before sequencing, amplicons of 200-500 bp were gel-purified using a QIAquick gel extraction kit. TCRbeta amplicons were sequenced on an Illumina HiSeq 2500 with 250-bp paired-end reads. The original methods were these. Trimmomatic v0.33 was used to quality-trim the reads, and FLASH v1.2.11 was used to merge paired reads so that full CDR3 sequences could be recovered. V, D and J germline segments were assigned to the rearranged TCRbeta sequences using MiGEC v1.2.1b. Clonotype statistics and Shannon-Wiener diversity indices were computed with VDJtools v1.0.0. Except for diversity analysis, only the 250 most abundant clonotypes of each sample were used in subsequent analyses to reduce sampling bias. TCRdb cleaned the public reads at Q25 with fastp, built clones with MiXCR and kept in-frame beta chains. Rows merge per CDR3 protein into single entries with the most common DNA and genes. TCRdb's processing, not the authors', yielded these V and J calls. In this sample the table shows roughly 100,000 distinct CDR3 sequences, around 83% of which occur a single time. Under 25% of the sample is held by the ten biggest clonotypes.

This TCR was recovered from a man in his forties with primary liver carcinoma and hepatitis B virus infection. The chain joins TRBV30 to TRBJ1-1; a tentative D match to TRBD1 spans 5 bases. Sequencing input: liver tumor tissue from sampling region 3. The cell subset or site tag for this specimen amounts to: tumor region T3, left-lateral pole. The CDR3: CAWSVLGANTEAFF. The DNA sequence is TGTGCCTGGAGCGTTCTTGGGGCGAACACTGAAGCTTTCTTT.